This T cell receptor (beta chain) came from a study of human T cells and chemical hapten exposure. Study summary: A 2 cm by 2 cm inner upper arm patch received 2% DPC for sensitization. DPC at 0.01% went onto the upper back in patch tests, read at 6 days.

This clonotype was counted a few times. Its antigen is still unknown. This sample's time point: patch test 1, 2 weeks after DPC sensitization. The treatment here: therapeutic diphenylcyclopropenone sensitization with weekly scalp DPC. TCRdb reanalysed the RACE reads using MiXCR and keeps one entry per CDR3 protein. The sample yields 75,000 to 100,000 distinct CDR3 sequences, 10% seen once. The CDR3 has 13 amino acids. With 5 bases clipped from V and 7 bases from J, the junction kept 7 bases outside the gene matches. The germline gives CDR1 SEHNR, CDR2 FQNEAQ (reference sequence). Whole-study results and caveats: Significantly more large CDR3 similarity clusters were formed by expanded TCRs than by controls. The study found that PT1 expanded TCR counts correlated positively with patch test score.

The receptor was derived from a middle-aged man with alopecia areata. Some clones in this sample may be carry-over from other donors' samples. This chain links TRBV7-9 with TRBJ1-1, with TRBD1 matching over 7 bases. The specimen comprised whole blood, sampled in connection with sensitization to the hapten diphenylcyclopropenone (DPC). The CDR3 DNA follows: TGTGCCAGCAGCCGTGAACAGGGGAGTGAAGCTTTCTTT. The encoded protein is CASSREQGSEAFF.